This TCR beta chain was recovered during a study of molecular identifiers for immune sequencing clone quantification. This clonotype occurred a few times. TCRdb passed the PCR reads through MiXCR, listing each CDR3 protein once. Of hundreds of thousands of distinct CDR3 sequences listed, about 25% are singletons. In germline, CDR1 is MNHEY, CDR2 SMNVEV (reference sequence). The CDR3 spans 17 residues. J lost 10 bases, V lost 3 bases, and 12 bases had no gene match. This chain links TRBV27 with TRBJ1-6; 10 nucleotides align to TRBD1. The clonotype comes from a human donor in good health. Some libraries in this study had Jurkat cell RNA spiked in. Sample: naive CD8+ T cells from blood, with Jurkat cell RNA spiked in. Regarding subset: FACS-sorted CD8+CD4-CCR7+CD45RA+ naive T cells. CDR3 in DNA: TGTGCCAGCAGTTTTCTCGACGGGACAGGGGTTAAGTCACCCCTCCACTTT. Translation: CASSFLDGTGVKSPLHF.